Below, 5 T cell receptor beta chains from the same sample are listed, as sequenced in a study of blood T cells in healthy people across ages. PCR was performed a second time for roughly 6 to 12 cycles using a sample-barcoded 5' primer and a J-beta primer mix. TCRdb redid the calling of the 5' RACE reads with MiXCR, one entry per CDR3 protein. The table shows roughly 1.7 million distinct CDR3 sequences, with roughly a third occurring only once. Sequencing was done on a sample of blood. Every receptor here comes from a woman aged 25 to 39 in good health.

The chain couples TRBV10-1 to TRBJ2-1, with a tentative D call TRBD1 (5 bases). The CDR3 is 17 residues long. Germline-derived CDR1 and CDR2 are WNHNN and SYGVQD (reference sequence). Trimming removed 7 bases at V and 2 bases at J, with 21 bases between. The CDR3 DNA sequence: TGCGCCAGCAAAGACCCCAGGGTGGGCATCCCCTACAATGAGCAGTTCTTC. Amino acid sequence: CASKDPRVGIPYNEQFF.

The rearrangement joins TRBV24-1 to TRBJ2-1; 10 nucleotides align to TRBD2. This CDR3 has 14 amino acids. CDR1 and CDR2 from the germline V gene are KGHDR and SFDVKD. The trim removed 5 bases at V and 9 bases at J, leaving 6 bases unmatched. Here the CDR3 DNA reads TGTGCCACCAGTGTAGCGGGAGGCCACAGTGAGCAGTTCTTC. Encoded protein: CATSVAGGHSEQFF.

About this clonotype: This may be a read error, as it is one base from a much larger clone. This chain joins TRBV7-9 and TRBJ1-2, with 10 bases lining up with TRBD1. The germline gives CDR1 SEHNR, CDR2 FQNEAQ (reference sequence). The CDR3 extends over 17 amino acids. This CDR3 is CVSSLGGQGIGNYGYTF. In nucleotides, the CDR3 is TGTGTCAGCAGCTTAGGGGGACAGGGGATCGGTAACTATGGCTACACCTTC.

V usage is TRBV7-9 and J usage is TRBJ2-4; tentatively, D is TRBD2 (7 bases). Trimming cost V 0 bases and J 13 bases, with 13 bases left between them. The CDR3 contains 13 residues. Germline values: CDR1 SEHNR, CDR2 FQNEAQ (reference sequence). The CDR3 DNA follows: TGTGCCAGCAGCTTAGCTGGGGGGGGCGCGCAGTACTTC. As protein: CASSLAGGGAQYF.

This clonotype has just a few counts. The chain combines TRBV2 with TRBJ2-5; TRBD2 is a possible D gene (6 bases). The germline V and J ends were trimmed by 4 bases and 5 bases, with 11 bases remaining between them. This CDR3 has 13 residues. CDR1 SNHLY and CDR2 FYNNEI come from the germline V gene. CDR3 bases: TGTGCCAGCAGTGGTATAGGGAGGGAGACCCAGTACTTC. Translated, it gives CASSGIGRETQYF.